The clone carrying this TCR beta chain was recorded only once. The data belong to a study of blood T cell repertoires in COVID-19. J gave up 8 bases and V 4 bases, and 14 bases lay outside the gene matches. The length of the CDR3 is 16 residues. The germline CDR1 and CDR2 sequences are MDHEN and SYDVKM. The data were produced by immunoSEQ multiplex PCR, yet TCRdb's version contains in-frame clones alone and is incomplete. The data show under 300,000 clones, around nine tenths seen once. The chain recombines TRBV28 with TRBJ1-5; 7 bases line up with TRBD1. The specimen sequenced was PBMCs or T cells enriched from blood (not recorded which). This receptor was obtained from a young woman who had recovered from COVID-19. Here the CDR3 reads CASSWTGAKGREPQHF. The CDR3 bases are TGTGCCAGCAGTTGGACAGGCGCAAAGGGCCGGGAGCCCCAGCATTTT.